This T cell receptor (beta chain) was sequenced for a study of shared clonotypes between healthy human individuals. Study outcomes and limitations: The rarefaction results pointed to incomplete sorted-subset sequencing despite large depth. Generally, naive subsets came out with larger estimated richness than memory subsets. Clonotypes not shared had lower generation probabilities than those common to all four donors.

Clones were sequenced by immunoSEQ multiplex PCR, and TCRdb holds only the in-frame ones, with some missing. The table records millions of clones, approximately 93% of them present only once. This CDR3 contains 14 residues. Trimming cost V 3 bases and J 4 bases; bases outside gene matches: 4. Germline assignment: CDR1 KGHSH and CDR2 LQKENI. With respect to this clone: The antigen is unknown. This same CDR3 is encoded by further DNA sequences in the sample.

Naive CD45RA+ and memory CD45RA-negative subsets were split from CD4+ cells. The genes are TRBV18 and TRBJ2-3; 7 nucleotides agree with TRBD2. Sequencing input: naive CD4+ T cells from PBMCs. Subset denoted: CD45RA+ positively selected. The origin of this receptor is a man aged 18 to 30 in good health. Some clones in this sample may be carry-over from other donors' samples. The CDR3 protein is CASSPGLSPDTQYF. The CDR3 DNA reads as TGTGCCAGCTCACCGGGACTATCTCCAGATACGCAGTATTTT. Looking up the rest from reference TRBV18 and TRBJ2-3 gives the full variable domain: NAGVMQNPRHLVRRRGQEARLRCSPMKGHSHVYWYRQLPEEGLKFMVYLQKENIIDESGMPKERFSAEFPKEGPSILRIQQVVRGDSAAYFCASSPGLSPDTQYFGPGTRLTVL.